This TCR beta chain was captured in a study of OX40 agonist ivuxolimab in advanced cancers. Whole-study context: Ivuxolimab, an antibody acting as an agonist of OX40 (CD134), was used to treat patients. Antecedent anti-PD-1, anti-PD-L1 or anti-CTLA-4 therapy was permissible, with approximately 44% having received some.

The CDR3 is 15 residues long. Germline CDR1 reads SEHNR; CDR2 reads FQNEAQ (reference sequence). Trimming cost V 1 base and J 2 bases, with 10 bases left between them. Measured with immunoSEQ multiplex PCR; TCRdb has only the in-frame clones, and not every one. Of 100,000 or so clones in the sample, about nine tenths were seen once. Whole-study results and caveats: Expanded peripheral T-cell antigen specificity went undetermined. Doses of 0.1 to 3.0 mg/kg were accompanied by clonal expansion of CD4+ and CD8+ blood T cells by week 6.

Note on this clone: What it binds is not known.

This sequence joins TRBV7-9 and TRBJ2-3; D ambiguous. This clonotype originated in an adult with an advanced solid tumor such as melanoma, head and neck, liver or kidney cancer. This specimen was CD4+ or CD8+ T cells sorted from blood, taken in a trial of the OX40 agonist ivuxolimab. CDR3 sequence: CASSLGPESTDTQYF. The CDR3 DNA reads TGTGCCAGCAGCTTAGGACCAGAGTCCACAGATACGCAGTATTTT.